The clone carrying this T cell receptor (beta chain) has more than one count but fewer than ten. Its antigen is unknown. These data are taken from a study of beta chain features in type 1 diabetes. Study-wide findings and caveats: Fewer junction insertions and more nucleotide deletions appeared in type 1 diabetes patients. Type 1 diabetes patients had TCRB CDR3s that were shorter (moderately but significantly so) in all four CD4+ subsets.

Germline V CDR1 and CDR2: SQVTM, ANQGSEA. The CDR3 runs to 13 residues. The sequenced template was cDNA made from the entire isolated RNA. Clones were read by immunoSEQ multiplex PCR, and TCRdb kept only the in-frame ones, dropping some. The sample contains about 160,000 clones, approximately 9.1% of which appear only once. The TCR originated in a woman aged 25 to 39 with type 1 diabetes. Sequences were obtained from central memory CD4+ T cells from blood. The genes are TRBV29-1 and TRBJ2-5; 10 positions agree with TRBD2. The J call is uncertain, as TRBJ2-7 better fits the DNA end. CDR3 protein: CSVKWLAGVEQYF. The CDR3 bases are TGCAGCGTTAAGTGGCTAGCGGGAGTCGAGCAGTACTTC.